A single sample is the source of the 10 T cell receptor beta chains below, sequenced in a study of CD8+ T cells in alopecia areata. The sequencing template was cDNA reverse transcribed from extracted RNA. Here immunoSEQ multiplex PCR was the method, and the copy in TCRdb shows in-frame clones only, minus some. The sample has roughly 20,000 clones; around 66% are singletons. The study team obtained lesional scalp punch biopsies and peripheral blood from alopecia areata patients. The sample here was skin, taken at week 0. The receptor set was obtained from a human donor with alopecia areata.

The chain carries TRBV19 and TRBJ1-5; D unclear. Germline V lookup: CDR1 LNHDA, CDR2 SQIVND (reference sequence). V was shortened by 0 bases and J by 4 bases, with 16 bases between the two germline ends. The CDR3 is 17 residues long. CDR3: CASSIEGSFLRNQPQHF. DNA for the CDR3: TGTGCCAGTAGTATAGAAGGCAGCTTTTTACGAAATCAGCCCCAGCATTTT.

This chain uses TRBV11-3 with TRBJ1-3; D may be TRBD1 (5 bases). Germline V gene data show CDR1 as SGHNT and CDR2 as YENEEA. The CDR3 runs to 14 residues. Trimming pared 4 bases from V and 4 bases from J, leaving 11 bases between. DNA for the CDR3: TGTGCCAGCAGCTCTTCTCGACAGGGAAACACCATATATTTT. Amino acids: CASSSSRQGNTIYF.

The V call is TRBV4-3, the J call TRBJ2-7; possibly TRBD2 for D (7 bases). The CDR3 has 12 amino acids. Germline V CDR1 and CDR2: LGHNA, YSLEER. V shed 8 bases and J shed 7 bases, with 15 bases lying between them. In nucleotides, the CDR3 is TGCGCCAGCGGGCCCAAGGGGGGGGAGCAGTACTTC. It codes for CASGPKGGEQYF.

The chain joins TRBV7-2 to TRBJ2-7; no clear D gene. Germline CDR1 and CDR2: SGHTA and FQGNSA. The CDR3 has 13 residues. V lost 4 bases and J 0 bases, leaving 7 bases between the germline ends. The CDR3 DNA sequence: TGTGCCAGCAGCTCATTTAGCTCCTACGAGCAGTACTTC. It encodes CASSSFSSYEQYF.

This chain joins TRBV10-3 and TRBJ2-1; no reliable D call. This CDR3 is built from 12 residues. V was shortened by 5 bases and J by 8 bases, with 10 bases between the two germline ends. Germline lookup yields CDR1 ENHRY and CDR2 SYGVKD. CDR3 sequence: CAISRGVDEQFF. CDR3 coding DNA: TGTGCCATCAGTCGAGGAGTCGATGAGCAGTTCTTC.

V and J are TRBV7-2 and TRBJ1-3; D gene ambiguous. Trimming shortened V by 1 base and J by 0 bases, and 10 bases separated the two germline ends. This CDR3 contains 16 residues. CDR1 SGHTA and CDR2 FQGNSA come from the germline V gene. CDR3 amino acids: CASSLDGRISGNTIYF. For the CDR3, the DNA is TGTGCCAGCAGCTTAGATGGGCGGATCTCTGGAAACACCATATATTTT.

This chain links TRBV18 with TRBJ2-3; no definite D call. V was pared by 2 bases and J by 4 bases, with 10 bases between. CDR1 and CDR2 (germline): KGHSH, LQKENI. The CDR3 runs 14 residues. The CDR3 loop is CASSPSTPPDTQYF. The CDR3 DNA is TGTGCCAGCTCACCATCAACACCGCCAGATACGCAGTATTTT.

The chain employs TRBV28 and TRBJ1-4; the match to TRBD1 covers 7 bases. The ends lost 6 bases at V and 5 bases at J; junction bases unmatched: 6. The CDR3 contains 14 residues. CDR1 is MDHEN and CDR2 is SYDVKM in the germline V gene. As DNA, the CDR3 is TGTGCCAGCAGGGGAGGGGGCGCAAATGAAAAACTGTTTTTT. Residues: CASRGGGANEKLFF. Combining the CDR3 with reference TRBV28 and TRBJ1-4 gives the whole variable domain DVKVTQSSRYLVKRTGEKVFLECVQDMDHENMFWYRQDPGLGLRLIYFSYDVKMKEKGDIPEGYSVSREKKERFSLILESASTNQTSMYLCASRGGGANEKLFFGSGTQLSVL.

The chain joins TRBV6-1 to TRBJ1-6, with D uncertain. In germline, CDR1 is MNHNS, CDR2 SASEGT. The CDR3 is made up of 13 amino acids. Between the trimmed V and J ends, which lost 9 bases and 0 bases, there was a span of 6 bases. CDR3 DNA: TGTGCCAGTTATAGCTCCTATAATTCACCCCTCCACTTT. Translation: CASYSSYNSPLHF.

This chain links TRBV2 with TRBJ1-1; 8 positions match TRBD1. V trimming: 10 bases; J trimming: 8 bases; junction bases outside the gene matches: 12. The CDR3 spans 13 residues. CDR1 and CDR2 (germline): SNHLY, FYNNEI. CDR3 protein: CAISRQRQGEAFF. CDR3 coding DNA: TGTGCCATTTCACGCCAACGACAGGGGGAAGCTTTCTTT.